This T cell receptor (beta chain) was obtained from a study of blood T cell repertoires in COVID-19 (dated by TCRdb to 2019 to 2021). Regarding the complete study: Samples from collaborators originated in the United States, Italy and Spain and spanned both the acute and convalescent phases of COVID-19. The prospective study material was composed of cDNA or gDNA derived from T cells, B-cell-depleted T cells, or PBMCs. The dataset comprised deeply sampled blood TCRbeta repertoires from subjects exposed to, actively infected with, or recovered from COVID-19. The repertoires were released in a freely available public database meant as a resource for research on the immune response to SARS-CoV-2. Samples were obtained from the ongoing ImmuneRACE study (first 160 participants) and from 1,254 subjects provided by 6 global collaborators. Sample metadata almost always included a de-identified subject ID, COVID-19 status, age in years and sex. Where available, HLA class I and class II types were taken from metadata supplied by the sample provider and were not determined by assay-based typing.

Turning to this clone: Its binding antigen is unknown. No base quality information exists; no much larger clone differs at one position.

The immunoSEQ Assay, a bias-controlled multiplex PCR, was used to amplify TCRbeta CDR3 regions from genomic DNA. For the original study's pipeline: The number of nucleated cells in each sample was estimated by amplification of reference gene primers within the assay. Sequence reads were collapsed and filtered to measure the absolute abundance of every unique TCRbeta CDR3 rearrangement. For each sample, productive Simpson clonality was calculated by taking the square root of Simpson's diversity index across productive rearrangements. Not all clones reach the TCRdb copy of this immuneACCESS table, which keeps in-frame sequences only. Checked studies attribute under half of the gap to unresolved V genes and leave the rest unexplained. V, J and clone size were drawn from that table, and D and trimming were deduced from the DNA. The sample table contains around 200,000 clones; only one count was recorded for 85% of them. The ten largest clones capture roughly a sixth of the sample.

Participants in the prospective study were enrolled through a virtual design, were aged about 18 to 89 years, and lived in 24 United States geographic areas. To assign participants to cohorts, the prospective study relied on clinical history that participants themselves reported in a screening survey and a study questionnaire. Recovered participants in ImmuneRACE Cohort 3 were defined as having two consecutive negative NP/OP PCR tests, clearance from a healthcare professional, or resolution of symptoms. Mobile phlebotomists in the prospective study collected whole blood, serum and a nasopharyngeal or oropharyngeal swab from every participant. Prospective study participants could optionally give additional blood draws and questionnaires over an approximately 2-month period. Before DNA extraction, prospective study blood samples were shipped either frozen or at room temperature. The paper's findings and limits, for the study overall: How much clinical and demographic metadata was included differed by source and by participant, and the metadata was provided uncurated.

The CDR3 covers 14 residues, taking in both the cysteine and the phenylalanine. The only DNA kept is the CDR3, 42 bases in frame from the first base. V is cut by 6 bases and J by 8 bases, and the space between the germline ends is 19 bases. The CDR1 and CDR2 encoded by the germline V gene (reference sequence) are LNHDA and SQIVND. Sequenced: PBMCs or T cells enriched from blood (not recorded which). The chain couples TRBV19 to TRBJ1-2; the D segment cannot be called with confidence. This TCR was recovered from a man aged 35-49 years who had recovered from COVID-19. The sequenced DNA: TGTGCCAGTAGGGAGGTCGGGCGCAAGGAAGGCTACACCTTC. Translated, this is CASREVGRKEGYTF. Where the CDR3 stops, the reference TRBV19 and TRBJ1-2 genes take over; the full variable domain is DGGITQSPKYLFRKEGQNVTLSCEQNLNHDAMYWYRQDPGQGLRLIYYSQIVNDFQKGDIAEGYSVSREKKESFPLTVTSAQKNPTAFYLCASREVGRKEGYTFGSGTRLTVV.